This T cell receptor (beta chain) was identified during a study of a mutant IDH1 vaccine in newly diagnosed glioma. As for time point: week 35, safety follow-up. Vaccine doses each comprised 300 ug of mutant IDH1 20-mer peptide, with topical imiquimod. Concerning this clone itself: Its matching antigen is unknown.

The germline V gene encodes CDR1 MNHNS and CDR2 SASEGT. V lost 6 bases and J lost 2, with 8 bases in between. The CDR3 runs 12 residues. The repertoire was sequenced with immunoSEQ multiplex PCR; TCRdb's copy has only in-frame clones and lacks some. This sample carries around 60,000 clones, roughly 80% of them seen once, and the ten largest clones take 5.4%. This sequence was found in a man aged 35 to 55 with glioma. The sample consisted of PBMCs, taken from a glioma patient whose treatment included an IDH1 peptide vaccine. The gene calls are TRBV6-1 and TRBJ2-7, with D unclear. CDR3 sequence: CASRSGTYEQYF. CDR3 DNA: TGTGCCAGCAGATCAGGAACCTACGAGCAGTACTTC.